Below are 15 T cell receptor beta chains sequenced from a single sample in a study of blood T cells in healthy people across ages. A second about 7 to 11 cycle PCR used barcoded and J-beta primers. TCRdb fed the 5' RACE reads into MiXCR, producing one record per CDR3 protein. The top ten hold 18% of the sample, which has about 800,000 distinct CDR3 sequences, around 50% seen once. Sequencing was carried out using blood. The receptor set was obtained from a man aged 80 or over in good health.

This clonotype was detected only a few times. The CDR3 DNA sequence: TGTGCCAGCGGATGGACAGGGCGTGACAATGAGCAGTTCTTC. Amino acids: CASGWTGRDNEQFF. This chain uses TRBV2 with TRBJ2-1; 8 bases fit TRBD1. Germline assignment: CDR1 SNHLY and CDR2 FYNNEI. J gave up 5 bases and V 8 bases, and 8 bases lay outside the gene matches. The CDR3 extends over 14 amino acids. The complete variable domain, with remaining parts taken from reference TRBV2 and TRBJ2-1, reads EPEVTQTPSHQVTQMGQEVILRCVPISNHLYFYWYRQILGQKVEFLVSFYNNEISEKSEIFDDQFSVERPDGSNFTLKIRSTKLEDSAMYFCASGWTGRDNEQFFGPGTRLTVL.

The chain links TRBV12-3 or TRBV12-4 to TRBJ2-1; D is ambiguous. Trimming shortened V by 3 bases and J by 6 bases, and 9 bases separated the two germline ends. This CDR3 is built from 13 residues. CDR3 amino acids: CASSLQVLNEQFF. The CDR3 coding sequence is TGTGCCAGCAGTTTGCAAGTTCTCAATGAGCAGTTCTTC.

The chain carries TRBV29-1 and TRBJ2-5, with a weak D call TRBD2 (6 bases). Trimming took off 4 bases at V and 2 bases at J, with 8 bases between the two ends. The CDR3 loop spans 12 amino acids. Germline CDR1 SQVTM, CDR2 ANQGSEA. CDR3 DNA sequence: TGCAGCGTTGGGGGGGTGCAAGAGACCCAGTACTTC. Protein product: CSVGGVQETQYF.

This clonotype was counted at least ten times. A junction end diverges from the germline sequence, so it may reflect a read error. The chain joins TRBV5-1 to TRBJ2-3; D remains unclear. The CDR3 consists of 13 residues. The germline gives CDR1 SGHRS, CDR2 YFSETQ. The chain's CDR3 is CASSLVSTDTQYF. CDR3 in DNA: TGTGCCAGCAGCTTAGTCAGCACAGATACGCAGTATTTT.

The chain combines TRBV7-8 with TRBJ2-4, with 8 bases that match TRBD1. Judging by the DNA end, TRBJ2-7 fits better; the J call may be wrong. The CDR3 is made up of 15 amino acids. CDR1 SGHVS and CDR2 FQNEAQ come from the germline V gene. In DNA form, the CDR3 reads TGTGCCAGCAGCTCGGTGTCAGGGGGCATCTACGAGCAGTACTTC. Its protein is CASSSVSGGIYEQYF.

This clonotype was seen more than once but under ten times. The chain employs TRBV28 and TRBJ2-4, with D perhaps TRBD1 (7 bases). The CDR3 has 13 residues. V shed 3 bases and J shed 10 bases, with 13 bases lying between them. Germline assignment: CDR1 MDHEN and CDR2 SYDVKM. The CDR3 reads CASSFKGGQIQYF. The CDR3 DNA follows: TGTGCCAGCAGTTTTAAGGGGGGACAGATTCAGTACTTC.

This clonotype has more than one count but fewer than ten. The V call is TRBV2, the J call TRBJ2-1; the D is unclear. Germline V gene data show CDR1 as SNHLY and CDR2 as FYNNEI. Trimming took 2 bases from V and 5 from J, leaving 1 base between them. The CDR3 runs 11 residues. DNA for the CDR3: TGTGCCAGCAGTGAACACAATGAGCAGTTCTTC. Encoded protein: CASSEHNEQFF.

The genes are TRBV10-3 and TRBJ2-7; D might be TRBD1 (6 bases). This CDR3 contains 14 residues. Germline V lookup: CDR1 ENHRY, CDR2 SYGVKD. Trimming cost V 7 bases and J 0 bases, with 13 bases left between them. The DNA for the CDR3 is TGTGCCATCACCGAGGACAGCTACTCCTACGAGCAGTACTTC. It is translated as CAITEDSYSYEQYF.

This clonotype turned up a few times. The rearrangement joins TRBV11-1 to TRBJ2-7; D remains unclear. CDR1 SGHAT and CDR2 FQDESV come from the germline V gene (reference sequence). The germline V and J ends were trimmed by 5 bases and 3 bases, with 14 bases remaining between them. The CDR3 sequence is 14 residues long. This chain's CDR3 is CASSIFNLHYEQYF. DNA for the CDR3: TGTGCCAGCAGCATCTTCAACCTACACTACGAGCAGTACTTC.

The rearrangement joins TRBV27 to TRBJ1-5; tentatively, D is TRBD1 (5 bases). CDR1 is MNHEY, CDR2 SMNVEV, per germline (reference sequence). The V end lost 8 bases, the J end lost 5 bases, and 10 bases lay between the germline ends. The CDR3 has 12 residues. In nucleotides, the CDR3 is TGTGCCAGCCGGGGGATCGATCAGCCCCAGCATTTT. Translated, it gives CASRGIDQPQHF.

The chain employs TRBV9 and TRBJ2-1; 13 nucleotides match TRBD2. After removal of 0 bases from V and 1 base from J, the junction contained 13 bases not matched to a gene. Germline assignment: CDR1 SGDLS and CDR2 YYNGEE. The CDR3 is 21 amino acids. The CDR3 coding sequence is TGTGCCAGCAGCGTAGCTGGGGGGGGACTAGCGGGACTCGTTTCCTACAATGAGCAGTTCTTC. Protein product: CASSVAGGGLAGLVSYNEQFF.

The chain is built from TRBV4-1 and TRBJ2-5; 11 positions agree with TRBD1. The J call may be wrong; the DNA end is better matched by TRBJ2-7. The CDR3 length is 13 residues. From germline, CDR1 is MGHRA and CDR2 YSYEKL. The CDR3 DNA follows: TGCGCCAGCAGCGGACAGGGGGCGTCCGAGCAGTACTTC. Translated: CASSGQGASEQYF.

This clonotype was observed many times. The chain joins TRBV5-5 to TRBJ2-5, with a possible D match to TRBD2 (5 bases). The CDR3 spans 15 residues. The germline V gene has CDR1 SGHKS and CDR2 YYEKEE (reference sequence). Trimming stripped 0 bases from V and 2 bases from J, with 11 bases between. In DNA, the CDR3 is TGTGCCAGCAGCTTGGACGGCGAGCGGCAAGAGACCCAGTACTTC. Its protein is CASSLDGERQETQYF.

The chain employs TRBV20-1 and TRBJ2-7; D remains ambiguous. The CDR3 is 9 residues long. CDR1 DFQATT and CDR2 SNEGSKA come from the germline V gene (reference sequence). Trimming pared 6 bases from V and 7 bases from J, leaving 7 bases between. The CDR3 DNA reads TGCAGTGCATCTGGGGAGCAGTACTTC. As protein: CSASGEQYF.

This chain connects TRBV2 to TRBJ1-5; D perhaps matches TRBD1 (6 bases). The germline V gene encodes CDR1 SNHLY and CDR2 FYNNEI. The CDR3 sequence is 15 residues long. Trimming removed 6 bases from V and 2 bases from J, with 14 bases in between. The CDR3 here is CASSGIQGGNQPQHF. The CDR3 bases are TGTGCCAGCAGCGGAATACAGGGTGGCAATCAGCCCCAGCATTTT.